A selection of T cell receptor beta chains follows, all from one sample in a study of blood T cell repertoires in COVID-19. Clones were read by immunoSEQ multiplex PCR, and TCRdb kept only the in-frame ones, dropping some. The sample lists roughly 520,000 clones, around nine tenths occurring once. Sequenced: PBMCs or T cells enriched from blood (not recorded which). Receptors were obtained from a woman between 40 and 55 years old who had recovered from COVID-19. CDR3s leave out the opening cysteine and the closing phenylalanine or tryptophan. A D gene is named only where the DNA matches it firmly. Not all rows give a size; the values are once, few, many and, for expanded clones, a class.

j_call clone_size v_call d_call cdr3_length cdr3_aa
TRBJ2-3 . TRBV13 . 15 ASSLGPGIHSTDTQY
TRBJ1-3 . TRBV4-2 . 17 ASSQEVRAGASSGNTIY
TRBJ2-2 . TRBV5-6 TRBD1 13 ASSIRDRVSGELF
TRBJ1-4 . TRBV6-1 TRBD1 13 ASSDPGTGSEKLF
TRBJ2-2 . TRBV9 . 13 ASSVRLQAPGELF
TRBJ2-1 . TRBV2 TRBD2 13 ASSSGRGFSNEQF
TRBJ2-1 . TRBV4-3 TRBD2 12 ASSHPGLYNEQF
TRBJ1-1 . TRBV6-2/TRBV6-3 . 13 ASSYGLGGSTEAF
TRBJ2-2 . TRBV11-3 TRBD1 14 ASSLTDRGRSGELF
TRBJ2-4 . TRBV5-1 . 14 ASSSTPSGPKNIQY
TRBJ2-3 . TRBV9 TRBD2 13 ASSAEGGRTDTQY
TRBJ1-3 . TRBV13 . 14 ASSLDPTGLGNTIY
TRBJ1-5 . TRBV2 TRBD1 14 ASTRRTGDTSQPQH
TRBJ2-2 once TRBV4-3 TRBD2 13 ASSWTSGNTGELF
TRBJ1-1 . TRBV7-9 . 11 ASSLLGDTEAF
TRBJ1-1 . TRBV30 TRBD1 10 AWSGGTDLAF
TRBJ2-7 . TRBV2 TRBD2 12 ASILSGRANEQY
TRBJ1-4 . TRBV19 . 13 ASSKTAATNEKLF
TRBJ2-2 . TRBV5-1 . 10 ASTGITGELF
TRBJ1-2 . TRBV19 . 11 ASSIDQGTGNT
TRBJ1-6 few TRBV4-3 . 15 ASSQDPRGVGDSPLH
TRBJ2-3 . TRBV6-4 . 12 ASSVDTRGDTQY
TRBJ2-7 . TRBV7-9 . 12 ASSLYLRGDEQY
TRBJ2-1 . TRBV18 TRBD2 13 ASSASGSGGYEQF
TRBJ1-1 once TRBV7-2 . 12 ASSLSGLNTEAF
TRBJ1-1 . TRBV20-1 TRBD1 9 SARSDRGPQ
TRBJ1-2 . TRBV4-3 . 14 ASSQEGPGINYGYT
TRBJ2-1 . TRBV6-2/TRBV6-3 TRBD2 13 ASSYGIAGSNEQF
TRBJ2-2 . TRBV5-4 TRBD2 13 ASSLAGGDTGELF
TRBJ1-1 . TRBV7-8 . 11 ASSLRGGTEAF
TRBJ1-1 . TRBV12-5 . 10 ASGLQNTEAF
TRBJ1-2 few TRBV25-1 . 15 ASSVETGEPSFYGYT
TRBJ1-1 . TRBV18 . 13 ASRPPGRMNTEAF
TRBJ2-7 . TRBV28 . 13 ASSSAGGRTYEQY
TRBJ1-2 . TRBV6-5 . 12 ASSYGSGLDGYT
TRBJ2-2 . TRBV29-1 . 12 SVQPTVPTGELF
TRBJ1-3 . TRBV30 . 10 AWSAAGNTIY
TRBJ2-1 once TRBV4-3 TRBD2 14 ASSQEAARLAGEQF
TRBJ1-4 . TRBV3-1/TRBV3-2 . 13 ASSHRRSTNEKLF
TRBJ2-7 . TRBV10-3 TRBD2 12 AIRGTSDSYEQY
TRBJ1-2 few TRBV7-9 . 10 ASSQGDYGYT
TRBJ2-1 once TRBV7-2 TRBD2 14 ASSLAASGIWNEQF
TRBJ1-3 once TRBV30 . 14 AWSVRGYIAGNTIY
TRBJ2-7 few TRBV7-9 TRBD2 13 ASSLAGGPGYEQY
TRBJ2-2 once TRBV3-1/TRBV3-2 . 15 ASSPRRLTVDTGELF
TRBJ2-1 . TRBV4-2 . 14 ASSQERGLPYNEQF
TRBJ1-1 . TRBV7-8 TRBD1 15 ASSSHLSGTVNTEAF
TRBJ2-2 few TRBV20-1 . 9 SATRNGELF
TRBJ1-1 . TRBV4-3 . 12 ASSQDVALPKAF
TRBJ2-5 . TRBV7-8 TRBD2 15 ASSLLTSGSYQETQY
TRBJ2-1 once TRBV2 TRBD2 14 ASSVPIAGGSDEQF
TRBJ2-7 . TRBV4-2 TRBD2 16 ASSLTSLAGEYGDEQY
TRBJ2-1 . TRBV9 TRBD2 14 ASSVASSGTLDEQF
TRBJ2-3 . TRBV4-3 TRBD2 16 ASSQVLAGGRSTDTQY
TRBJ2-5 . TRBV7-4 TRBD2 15 ASSHRTSGIPLRTQY
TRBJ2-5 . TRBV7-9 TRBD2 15 ASGPPGAREEKETQY
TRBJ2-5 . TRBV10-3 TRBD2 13 ATKTSGRWLETQY
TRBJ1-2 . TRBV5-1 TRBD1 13 ASSLSQGADYGYT
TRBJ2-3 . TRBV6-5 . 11 ASSSGGTDTQY
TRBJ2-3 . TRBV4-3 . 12 ASSQGGMADTQY